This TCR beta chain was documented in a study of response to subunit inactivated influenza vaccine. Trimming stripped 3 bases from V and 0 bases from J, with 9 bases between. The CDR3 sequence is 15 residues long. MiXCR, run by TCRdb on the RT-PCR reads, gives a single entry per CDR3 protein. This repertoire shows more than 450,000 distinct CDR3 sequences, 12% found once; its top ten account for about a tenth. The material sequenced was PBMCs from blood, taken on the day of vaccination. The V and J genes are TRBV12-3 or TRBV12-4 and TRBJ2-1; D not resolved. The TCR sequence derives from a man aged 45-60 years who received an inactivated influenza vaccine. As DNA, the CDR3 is TGTGCCAGCAGTTTTAAAACCAGCTCCTACAATGAGCAGTTCTTC. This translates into CASSFKTSSYNEQFF.